Each of the 8 T cell receptor beta chains below was sequenced from the same sample in a study of T cell changes during pregnancy in multiple sclerosis. TCRdb keeps only in-frame clones here, not all; method: immunoSEQ multiplex PCR. Here the sample spans 70,000 to 100,000 clones, about 92% being singletons. The sample in question was peripheral blood, obtained in the first trimester of pregnancy. These receptors all come from a female donor with multiple sclerosis, enrolled in a pregnancy study.

The chain joins TRBV2 to TRBJ2-7, with a tentative D call TRBD1 (5 bases). CDR1 and CDR2 (germline): SNHLY, FYNNEI. The CDR3 contains 12 residues. Trimming cost V 6 bases and J 4 bases, with 10 bases left between them. The CDR3 is CASRGLSYEQYF. CDR3 bases: TGTGCCAGCAGGGGGCTGTCTTACGAGCAGTACTTC.

The chain links TRBV6-4 to TRBJ1-5, with 9 positions matching TRBD1. CDR3 length equals 14 residues. V lost 5 bases, J lost 4 bases, and 3 bases stayed unmatched. CDR1 is MRHNA and CDR2 is SNTAGT in the germline V gene. The CDR3 loop reads CASSTGGRNQPQHF. CDR3 DNA sequence: TGTGCCAGCAGTACAGGGGGCAGGAATCAGCCCCAGCATTTT.

The chain recombines TRBV4-1 with TRBJ2-3, with TRBD1 as a possible D gene (6 bases). The CDR3 loop spans 15 amino acids. The germline V gene encodes CDR1 MGHRA and CDR2 YSYEKL. The V gene lost 3 bases and the J gene lost 2 bases, with 12 bases spanning the gap. This CDR3 reads CASSQDRTVTDTQYF. CDR3 DNA sequence: TGCGCCAGCAGCCAGGACCGGACAGTCACAGATACGCAGTATTTT.

This clone showed up just a few times. J is TRBJ2-5 and V is TRBV29-1; D unclear. Germline V gives CDR1 SQVTM, CDR2 ANQGSEA. The CDR3 is 10 residues long. V was clipped by 8 bases and J by 4 bases, with 8 bases between them. CDR3 sequence: CSTGGETQYF. CDR3 coding DNA: TGCAGCACCGGTGGAGAGACCCAGTACTTC.

This chain connects TRBV13 to TRBJ2-7, with 8 bases that match TRBD1. Trimming took 4 bases from V and 6 from J; bases not matched to a gene: 11. The CDR3 is made up of 15 amino acids. Looked up from germline, CDR1 is PRHDT and CDR2 is FYEKMQ (reference sequence). The CDR3 loop reads CASSSTWTGLGEQYF. The CDR3 bases are TGTGCCAGCAGCTCTACCTGGACAGGGTTGGGCGAGCAGTACTTC.

This rearrangement joins TRBV28 to TRBJ2-7; D may be TRBD1 (6 bases). V lost 10 bases to trimming and J lost 0 bases, with 19 bases between them. This CDR3 region has 15 residues. The germline CDR1 and CDR2 sequences are MDHEN and SYDVKM. The CDR3, as DNA: TGTGCCATTAGGGGGACGGACTTTTACTCCTACGAGCAGTACTTC. Protein: CAIRGTDFYSYEQYF.

V and J are TRBV5-6 and TRBJ2-6; D is possibly TRBD1 (6 bases). This CDR3 comprises 16 residues. CDR1 is SGHDT, CDR2 YYEEEE, per germline. Trimming removed 4 bases from V and 1 base from J, with 12 bases in between. This CDR3 reads CASSDPTGSGANVLTF. The DNA for the CDR3 is TGTGCCAGCAGCGATCCAACAGGGTCTGGGGCCAACGTCCTGACTTTC.

The chain joins TRBV4-1 to TRBJ1-2; TRBD1 matches 7 bases. The CDR3 totals 15 residues. Trimming took 2 bases from V and 3 from J; bases not matched to a gene: 6. Germline assignment: CDR1 MGHRA and CDR2 YSYEKL. The CDR3: CASSQPRTGDYGYTF. Here the CDR3 DNA reads TGCGCCAGCAGCCAACCTCGCACAGGGGACTATGGCTACACCTTC.